The T cell receptor (beta chain) described here comes from a study of blood T cell repertoires in COVID-19. Background on the study: COVID-19 samples, acute and convalescent, were from the United States, Italy and Spain. In each case, the material was cDNA or gDNA derived from T cells, B-cell-depleted T cells, or PBMCs.

In the original processing: Amplified reference gene primers provided the basis for estimating nucleated cell counts. Measured with immunoSEQ multiplex PCR; TCRdb has only the in-frame clones, and not every one. V and J calls and clone size are copied from that table; D and trimming were computed from the DNA. This repertoire shows 90,000 to 120,000 clones, over 85% found once; its top ten account for more than 5%. Germline V lookup: CDR1 SQVTM, CDR2 ANQGSEA. Trimming pared 4 bases from V and 5 bases from J, leaving 14 bases between. The CDR3 is 13 amino acids. The sample comprised peripheral blood. The V call is TRBV29-1, the J call TRBJ1-1; D is perhaps TRBD1 (6 bases). This receptor was identified in a man aged 70 or older with acute or convalescent COVID-19. The CDR3 bases are TGCAGCGTTGTTAAACAGGGATATACTGAAGCTTTCTTT. It codes for CSVVKQGYTEAFF. Drawing the rest from reference TRBV29-1 and TRBJ1-1, the complete variable domain is SAVISQKPSRDICQRGTSLTIQCQVDSQVTMMFWYRQQPGQSLTLIATANQGSEATYESGFVIDKFPISRPNLTFSTLTVSNMSPEDSSIYLCSVVKQGYTEAFFGQGTRLTVV.